These 20 T cell receptor beta chains were sequenced from one sample in a study of neurological immune-mediated disorders. Via MiXCR, TCRdb re-called the 5' RACE reads, giving one row per CDR3 protein. This table holds 26,000 or so distinct CDR3 sequences, roughly 12% found once. The sequencing sample was made of PBMCs. The source is a man between 60 and 75 years old in good health.

In its sample, this clonotype was seen many times. The chain has TRBV12-3 or TRBV12-4 and TRBJ1-2; TRBD1 matches at 8 bases. J gave up 8 bases and V 6 bases, and 11 bases lay outside the gene matches. This CDR3 has 14 amino acids. The CDR3 nucleotides are TGTGCCAGCAGCTCCGCCGGGACAGGTTTCGGCTACACCTTC. Its translation is CASSSAGTGFGYTF.

This clonotype has only a few counts. The V and J genes are TRBV18 and TRBJ1-1; 12 positions agree with TRBD1. V lost 5 bases and J lost 6; bases outside the gene matches: 4. The CDR3 totals 14 residues. Germline V lookup: CDR1 KGHSH, CDR2 LQKENI. CDR3: CASSGTGGHSEAFF. As DNA, the CDR3 is TGTGCCAGCTCAGGGACAGGGGGCCATTCTGAAGCTTTCTTT. Full variable domain (rest looked up from reference TRBV18 and TRBJ1-1): NAGVMQNPRHLVRRRGQEARLRCSPMKGHSHVYWYRQLPEEGLKFMVYLQKENIIDESGMPKERFSAEFPKEGPSILRIQQVVRGDSAAYFCASSGTGGHSEAFFGQGTRLTVV.

This clonotype was found many times. V and J are TRBV7-2 and TRBJ2-3; D is unclear. CDR1 and CDR2 (germline): SGHTA, FQGNSA. This CDR3 has 12 residues. Between the trimmed V and J ends, which lost 8 bases and 3 bases, there was a span of 9 bases. As DNA, the CDR3 is TGTGCCAGCGTAGAGCAGACAGATACGCAGTATTTT. Translated: CASVEQTDTQYF.

This clonotype was detected ten times or more. The V and J genes are TRBV20-1 and TRBJ1-5, with D maybe TRBD1 (5 bases). V was trimmed by 3 bases and J by 4 bases, leaving 10 bases between them. Germline V gives CDR1 DFQATT, CDR2 SNEGSKA (reference sequence). There are 13 residues in the CDR3. The chain's CDR3 is CSARAQGNQPQHF. In DNA, the CDR3 is TGCAGTGCTAGGGCCCAGGGTAATCAGCCCCAGCATTTT.

This clonotype has ten or more counts. The chain couples TRBV7-9 to TRBJ2-1; no clear D. The V and J ends lost 5 bases and 12 bases respectively, with 26 bases between them. CDR1 is SEHNR, CDR2 FQNEAQ, per germline (reference sequence). The CDR3 contains 16 residues. The chain's CDR3 is CASSPRPDLRVTSQFF. Here the CDR3 DNA reads TGTGCCAGCAGCCCTCGCCCGGACCTACGGGTTACCTCGCAGTTCTTC.

In this sample, this clonotype turned up many times. The chain uses TRBV5-1 and TRBJ2-2; D is ambiguous. The germline CDR1 and CDR2 sequences are SGHRS and YFSETQ. V dropped 1 base and J dropped 4 bases, with 11 bases sitting between them. CDR3 size: 15 residues. In DNA, the CDR3 is TGCGCCAGCAGCTTGACGGTTACGGGCACCGGGGAGCTGTTTTTT. Residues: CASSLTVTGTGELFF.

This rearrangement joins TRBV20-1 to TRBJ2-1; no clear D. The length of the CDR3 is 15 residues. Germline lookup yields CDR1 DFQATT and CDR2 SNEGSKA (reference sequence). Trimming took off 3 bases at V and 1 base at J, with 13 bases between the two ends. The CDR3 here is CSASRVYLSYNEQFF. DNA of the CDR3: TGCAGTGCTAGTAGGGTCTACCTTTCCTACAATGAGCAGTTCTTC.

Ten or more counts support this clonotype. The chain has TRBV20-1 and TRBJ2-5; D uncertain. V lost 3 bases and J lost 4, with 9 bases in between. This CDR3 has 12 residues. CDR1 DFQATT and CDR2 SNEGSKA come from the germline V gene (reference sequence). CDR3 nucleotide sequence: TGCAGTGCTAGTTCCGCCCTAGAGACCCAGTACTTC. It yields the protein CSASSALETQYF.

This clonotype was detected ten times or more. The chain joins TRBV7-2 to TRBJ2-7; D may be TRBD1 or TRBD2 (5 bases each). The CDR3 has 15 amino acids. Looked up from germline, CDR1 is SGHTA and CDR2 is FQGNSA. V was shortened by 0 bases and J by 4 bases, with 13 bases between the two germline ends. CDR3 protein: CASSLALVGGYEQYF. The CDR3 nucleotides read TGTGCCAGCAGCTTAGCCTTAGTTGGGGGTTACGAGCAGTACTTC.

The V gene is TRBV7-6, the J gene TRBJ2-2; 11 bases agree with TRBD2. V dropped 5 bases and J dropped 6; count of bases not matched to a gene: 8. The CDR3 consists of 16 residues. Germline CDR1 and CDR2: SGHVS and FNYEAQ. CDR3 in DNA: TGTGCCAGCAGCGCTAGCGGGAGGCCCCTCGCCGGGGAGCTGTTTTTT. This translates into CASSASGRPLAGELFF.

This clonotype has at least ten counts. The V and J genes are TRBV7-9 and TRBJ1-2, with TRBD1 matching over 8 bases. Germline V lookup: CDR1 SEHNR, CDR2 FQNEAQ (reference sequence). The V segment lost 3 bases and the J segment 5 bases; nucleotides outside the gene matches: 5. CDR3 length: 14 amino acids. This CDR3 reads CASSFADRVYGYTF. Here the CDR3 DNA reads TGTGCCAGCAGCTTCGCGGACAGGGTATATGGCTACACCTTC.

There are many counts of this clonotype. The genes are TRBV12-3 or TRBV12-4 and TRBJ1-1, with D possibly being TRBD1 (6 bases). V dropped 5 bases and J dropped 4 bases, with 11 bases sitting between them. The CDR3 is 13 residues long. CDR3 amino acids: CASSHRGTTEAFF. As DNA, the CDR3 is TGTGCCAGCAGTCATAGGGGGACCACTGAAGCTTTCTTT.

This clonotype has at least ten counts. The genes are TRBV5-1 and TRBJ2-7; 8 nucleotides agree with TRBD1. The germline CDR1 and CDR2 sequences are SGHRS and YFSETQ. The CDR3 has 15 amino acids. Losses at the gene ends were 4 bases for V and 2 bases for J; bases not matched to a gene: 8. The CDR3 region has the DNA TGCGCCAGCAGCGGGGGGACAGGATATACCTACGAGCAGTACTTC. Translation gives CASSGGTGYTYEQYF.

This clonotype was counted at least ten times. V gene TRBV5-1 combines with J gene TRBJ1-2; D gene unclear. V was trimmed by 4 bases and J by 5 bases, leaving 15 bases between them. The CDR3 has 14 amino acids. Germline values: CDR1 SGHRS, CDR2 YFSETQ. The CDR3 here is CASSPRTADYGYTF. DNA of the CDR3: TGCGCCAGCAGCCCAAGGACGGCAGATTATGGCTACACCTTC.

This clonotype was observed at least ten times. V usage is TRBV11-3 and J usage is TRBJ2-3; possibly TRBD2 for D (5 bases). CDR1 and CDR2 from the germline V gene are SGHNT and YENEEA. The V end was cut by 2 bases, the J end by 2 bases, with 11 bases between. The CDR3 length is 15 residues. CDR3 loop: CASSLQPGTTDTQYF. The CDR3 region has the DNA TGTGCCAGCAGCTTACAACCGGGAACCACAGATACGCAGTATTTT.

This clonotype was detected a few times. The genes are TRBV7-2 and TRBJ2-3; 13 bases are shared with TRBD2. Germline trimming cut 5 bases from V and 3 bases from J; bases unmatched to any gene: 2. Germline-derived CDR1 and CDR2 are SGHTA and FQGNSA. The CDR3 extends over 15 amino acids. The CDR3 is CASSRTSGRTDTQYF. The CDR3 DNA reads TGTGCCAGCAGCCGGACTAGCGGGAGAACAGATACGCAGTATTTT. Variable domain in full (rest from reference TRBV7-2 and TRBJ2-3): GAGVSQSPSNKVTEKGKDVELRCDPISGHTALYWYRQSLGQGLEFLIYFQGNSAPDKSGLPSDRFSAERTGGSVSTLTIQRTQQEDSAVYLCASSRTSGRTDTQYFGPGTRLTVL.

Ten or more counts support this clonotype. The chain uses TRBV7-8 and TRBJ2-2, with 8 nucleotides matching TRBD2. After removal of 5 bases from V and 4 bases from J, the junction contained 9 bases not matched to a gene. The CDR3 extends over 16 amino acids. Germline V gene data show CDR1 as SGHVS and CDR2 as FQNEAQ. CDR3 nucleotide sequence: TGTGCCAGCAGCCCCCACGGGGGGGGTAGCACCGGGGAGCTGTTTTTT. It specifies CASSPHGGGSTGELFF.

Comment on this clonotype: A clone one base away is much larger, so this may be a read error. The gene calls are TRBV7-6 and TRBJ2-1, with D possibly being TRBD1 (6 bases). CDR1 and CDR2 (germline): SGHVS, FNYEAQ. The CDR3 length is 15 residues. The CDR3 DNA reads TGTGCCAGCAGCCCTCCTCACGGGACACGGAATGAGAAGTTCTTC. Translating gives CASSPPHGTRNEKFF. Together with reference TRBV7-6 and TRBJ2-1, the CDR3 gives the full variable domain: GAGVSQSPRYKVTKRGQDVALRCDPISGHVSLYWYRQALGQGPEFLTYFNYEAQQDKSGLPNDRFSAERPEGSISTLTIQRTEQRDSAMYRCASSPPHGTRNEKFFGPGTRLTVL.

Ten or more counts support this clonotype. The rearrangement links TRBV2 to TRBJ2-5; no clear D. CDR1 is SNHLY and CDR2 is FYNNEI in the germline V gene. V was pared by 2 bases and J by 5 bases, with 12 bases between. The length of the CDR3 is 14 residues. CDR3 protein: CASSESAVRETQYF. The DNA of the CDR3 is TGTGCCAGCAGTGAATCGGCGGTCCGGGAGACCCAGTACTTC.

By its share, this clonotype is medium-sized. The CDR3 sequence is CASRSGAGETQYF. The CDR3 DNA reads TGCGCCAGCAGATCAGGGGCTGGGGAGACCCAGTACTTC. The genes are TRBV5-1 and TRBJ2-5, with D tentatively TRBD1 (6 bases). Germline-derived CDR1 and CDR2 are SGHRS and YFSETQ. Trimming cost V 5 bases and J 5 bases, with 13 bases left between them. This CDR3 region has 13 residues.